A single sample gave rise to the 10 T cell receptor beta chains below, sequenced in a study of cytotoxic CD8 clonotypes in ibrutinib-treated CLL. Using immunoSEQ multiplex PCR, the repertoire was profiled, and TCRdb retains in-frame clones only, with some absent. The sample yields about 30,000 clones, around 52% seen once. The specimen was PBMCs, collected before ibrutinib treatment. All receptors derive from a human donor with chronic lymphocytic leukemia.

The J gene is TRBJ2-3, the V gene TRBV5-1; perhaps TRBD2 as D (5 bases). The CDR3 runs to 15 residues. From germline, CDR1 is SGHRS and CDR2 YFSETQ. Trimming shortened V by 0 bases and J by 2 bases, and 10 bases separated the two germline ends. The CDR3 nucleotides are TGCGCCAGCAGCTTGGTTTCCGGGATCACAGATACGCAGTATTTT. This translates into CASSLVSGITDTQYF. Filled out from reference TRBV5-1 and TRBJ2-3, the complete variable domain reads KAGVTQTPRYLIKTRGQQVTLSCSPISGHRSVSWYQQTPGQGLQFLFEYFSETQRNKGNFPGRFSGRQFSNSRSEMNVSTLELGDSALYLCASSLVSGITDTQYFGPGTRLTVL.

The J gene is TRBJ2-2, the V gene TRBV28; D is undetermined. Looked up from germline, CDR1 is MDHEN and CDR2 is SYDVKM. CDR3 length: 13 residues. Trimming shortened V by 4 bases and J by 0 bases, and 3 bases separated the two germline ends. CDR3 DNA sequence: TGTGCCAGCAGTTACCCGAACACCGGGGAGCTGTTTTTT. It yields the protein CASSYPNTGELFF.

The chain's CDR3 is CASTTGAESSEQFF. The CDR3 DNA sequence: TGTGCCAGCACGACAGGGGCCGAGTCGTCTGAGCAGTTCTTC. The chain combines TRBV9 with TRBJ2-1; 8 bases match TRBD1. Germline loops: CDR1 SGDLS, CDR2 YYNGEE. The trim removed 6 bases at V and 9 bases at J, leaving 11 bases unmatched. The CDR3 runs 14 residues.

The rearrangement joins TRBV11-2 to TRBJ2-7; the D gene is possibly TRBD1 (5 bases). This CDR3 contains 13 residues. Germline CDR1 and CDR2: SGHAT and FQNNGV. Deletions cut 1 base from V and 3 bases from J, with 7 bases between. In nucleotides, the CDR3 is TGTGCCAGCAGCTTAGGACAGAACTACGAGCAGTACTTC. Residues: CASSLGQNYEQYF.

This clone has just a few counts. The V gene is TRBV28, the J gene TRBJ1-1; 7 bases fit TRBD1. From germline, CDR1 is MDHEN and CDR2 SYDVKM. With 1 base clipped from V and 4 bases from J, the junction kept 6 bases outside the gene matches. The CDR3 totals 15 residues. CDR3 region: CASSLLDRRATEAFF. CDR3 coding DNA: TGTGCCAGCAGTTTATTGGACAGGAGAGCCACTGAAGCTTTCTTT.

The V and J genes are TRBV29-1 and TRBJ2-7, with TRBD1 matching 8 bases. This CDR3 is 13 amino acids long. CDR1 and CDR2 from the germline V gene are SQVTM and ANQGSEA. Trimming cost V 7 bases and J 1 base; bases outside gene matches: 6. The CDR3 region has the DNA TGCAGCGACGGGACAGGAGAATCCTACGAGCAGTACTTC. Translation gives CSDGTGESYEQYF.

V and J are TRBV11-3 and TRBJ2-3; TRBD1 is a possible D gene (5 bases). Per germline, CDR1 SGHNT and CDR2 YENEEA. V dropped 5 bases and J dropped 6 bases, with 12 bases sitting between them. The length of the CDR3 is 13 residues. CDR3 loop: CASSGLKGDTQYF. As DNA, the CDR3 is TGTGCCAGCAGCGGCCTGAAGGGGGATACGCAGTATTTT. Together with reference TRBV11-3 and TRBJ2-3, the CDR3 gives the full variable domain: EAGVVQSPRYKIIEKKQPVAFWCNPISGHNTLYWYLQNLGQGPELLIRYENEEAVDDSQLPKDRFSAERLKGVDSTLKIQPAELGDSAVYLCASSGLKGDTQYFGPGTRLTVL.

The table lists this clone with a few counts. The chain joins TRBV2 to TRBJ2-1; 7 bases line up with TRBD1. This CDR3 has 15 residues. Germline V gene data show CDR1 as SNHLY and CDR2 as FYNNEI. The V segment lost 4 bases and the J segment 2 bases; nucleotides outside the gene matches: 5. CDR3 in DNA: TGTGCCAGCAGTGTTGGTCAGGGGGCCTACAATGAGCAGTTCTTC. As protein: CASSVGQGAYNEQFF.

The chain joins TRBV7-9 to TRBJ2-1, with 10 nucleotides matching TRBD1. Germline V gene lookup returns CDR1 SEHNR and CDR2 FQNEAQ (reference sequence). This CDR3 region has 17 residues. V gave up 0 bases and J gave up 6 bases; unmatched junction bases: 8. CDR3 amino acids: CASSLAWGQGTINEQFF. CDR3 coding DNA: TGTGCCAGCAGCTTAGCTTGGGGACAGGGGACGATCAATGAGCAGTTCTTC.

The CDR3 DNA sequence: TGTGCCAGCAGTCCGTACACCGGGACTACGGGAGAGCAGTACTTC. The encoded protein is CASSPYTGTTGEQYF. The V and J genes are TRBV27 and TRBJ2-7; TRBD2 matches 7 bases. The CDR3 contains 15 residues. Germline-derived CDR1 and CDR2 are MNHEY and SMNVEV (reference sequence). Trimming cost V 5 bases and J 7 bases; bases outside gene matches: 14.